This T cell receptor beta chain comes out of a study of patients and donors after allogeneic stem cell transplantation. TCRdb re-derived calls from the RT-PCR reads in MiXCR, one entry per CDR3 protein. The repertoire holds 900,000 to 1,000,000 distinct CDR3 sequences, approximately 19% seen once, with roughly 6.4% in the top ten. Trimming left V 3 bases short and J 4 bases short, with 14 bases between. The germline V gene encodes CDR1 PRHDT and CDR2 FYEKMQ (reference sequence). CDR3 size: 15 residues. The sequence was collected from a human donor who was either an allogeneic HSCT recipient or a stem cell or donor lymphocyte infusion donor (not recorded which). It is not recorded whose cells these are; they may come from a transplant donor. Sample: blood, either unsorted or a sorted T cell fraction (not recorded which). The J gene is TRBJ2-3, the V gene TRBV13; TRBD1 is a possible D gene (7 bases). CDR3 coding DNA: TGTGCCAGCAGCTTGTCAGGGGGGCCGTCAGATACGCAGTATTTT. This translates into CASSLSGGPSDTQYF.